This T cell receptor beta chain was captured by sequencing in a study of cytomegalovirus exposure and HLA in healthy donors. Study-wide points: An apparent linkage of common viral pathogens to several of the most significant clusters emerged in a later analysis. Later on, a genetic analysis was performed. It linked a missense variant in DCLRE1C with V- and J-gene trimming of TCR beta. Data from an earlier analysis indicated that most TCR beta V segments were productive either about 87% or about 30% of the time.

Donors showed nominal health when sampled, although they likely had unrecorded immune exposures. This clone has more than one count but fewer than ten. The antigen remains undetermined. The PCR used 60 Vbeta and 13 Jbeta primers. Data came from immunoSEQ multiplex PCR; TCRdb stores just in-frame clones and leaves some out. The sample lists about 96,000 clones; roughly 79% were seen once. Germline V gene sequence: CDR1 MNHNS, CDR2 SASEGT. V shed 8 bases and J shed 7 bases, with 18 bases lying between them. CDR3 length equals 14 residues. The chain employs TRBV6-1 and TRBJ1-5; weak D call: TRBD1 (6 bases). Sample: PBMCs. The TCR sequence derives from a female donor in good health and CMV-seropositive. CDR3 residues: CASWGGSRSQPQHF. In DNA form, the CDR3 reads TGTGCCAGCTGGGGGGGCTCTCGCTCCCAGCCCCAGCATTTT.